These T cell receptor beta chains were read from a single sample in a study of beta chain features in type 1 diabetes. The table came from immunoSEQ multiplex PCR; TCRdb's copy has only in-frame clones and leaves some out. The table records approximately 160,000 clones, just over 9% of them present only once. The material sequenced was central memory CD4+ T cells from blood. Receptors were obtained from a woman aged 18-29 years in good health. The CDR3 runs from the conserved cysteine through the conserved F or W. The D gene is left open where the match is weak. For some rows the clone size is stated as once, few or many, or as a class when expanded; others skip it.

TRBV7-6,-,TRBD2,TRBJ2-5,CASSPRLAGGETQYF,TGTGCCAGCAGCCCTAGACTAGCGGGAGGAGAGACCCAGTACTTC
TRBV30,few,TRBD2,TRBJ2-3,CAWKRLAGPYTQYF,TGTGCCTGGAAACGACTAGCGGGACCTTATACGCAGTATTTT
TRBV2,-,TRBD2,TRBJ2-1,CASSGTSGGYNEQFF,TGTGCCAGCAGTGGGACTAGCGGGGGGTACAATGAGCAGTTCTTC
TRBV4-3,few,TRBD2,TRBJ2-1,CASSQARRGEYEQFF,TGCGCCAGCAGCCAAGCGAGGCGGGGGGAGTATGAGCAGTTCTTC
TRBV2,-,-,TRBJ1-2,CASSFQGWGYTF,TGTGCCAGCAGTTTTCAGGGGTGGGGCTACACCTTC
TRBV30,few,-,TRBJ1-4,CAWSVVSGEKLFF,TGTGCCTGGAGTGTCGTCAGCGGTGAAAAACTGTTTTTT
TRBV7-2,-,-,TRBJ1-2,CASSPEQAGYGYTF,TGTGCCAGCAGCCCCGAACAGGCTGGCTATGGCTACACCTTC
TRBV19,few,-,TRBJ1-1,CASGVRGTTEAFF,TGTGCCAGTGGAGTGAGGGGGACCACTGAAGCTTTCTTT
TRBV11-3,few,-,TRBJ2-7,CASSLDQGGSAASYEQYF,TGTGCCAGCAGCTTAGATCAAGGGGGTTCGGCGGCCTCCTACGAGCAGTACTTC
TRBV6-5,-,TRBD2,TRBJ2-7,CASSSPSGSYEQYF,TGTGCCAGCAGTTCGCCTAGCGGGAGCTACGAGCAGTACTTC
TRBV29-1,few,TRBD1,TRBJ2-5,CSAAKDRGETQYF,TGCAGCGCCGCCAAAGACAGGGGGGAGACCCAGTACTTC
TRBV4-1,few,-,TRBJ2-3,CASSQANGLRAMVTQYF,TGCGCCAGCAGCCAAGCTAATGGACTACGGGCGATGGTTACGCAGTATTTT
TRBV28,-,TRBD2,TRBJ2-7,CASSSGTSDHEQYF,TGTGCCAGCAGTTCCGGGACTAGCGACCACGAGCAGTACTTC
TRBV6-1,few,TRBD2,TRBJ2-4,CASTPRTSGNDIQYF,TGTGCCAGCACTCCAAGGACTAGCGGGAATGACATTCAGTACTTC
TRBV25-1,-,TRBD1,TRBJ1-1,CASSEGTEYTEAFF,TGTGCCAGCAGTGAGGGGACAGAATACACTGAAGCTTTCTTT
TRBV5-1,few,-,TRBJ2-7,CASKGDSAYEQYF,TGCGCCAGCAAGGGAGACTCGGCCTACGAGCAGTACTTC
TRBV4-1,few,-,TRBJ1-5,CASSRDRGGNQPQHF,TGCGCCAGCAGCCGAGATCGTGGGGGGAATCAGCCCCAGCATTTT
TRBV7-3,-,TRBD2,TRBJ2-7,CASSTYSGSSSYEQYF,TGTGCCAGCAGCACCTATAGCGGGTCGAGCTCCTACGAGCAGTACTTC
TRBV7-9,-,-,TRBJ2-5,CASSSAGTGETQYF,TGTGCCAGCAGCTCGGCCGGAACGGGAGAGACCCAGTACTTC
TRBV6-6,-,TRBD2,TRBJ2-5,CASSYLSGAGETQYF,TGTGCCAGCAGTTACCTGAGCGGGGCGGGGGAGACCCAGTACTTC
TRBV7-9,few,-,TRBJ2-3,CASQASTDTQYF,TGTGCCAGCCAGGCTAGCACAGATACGCAGTATTTT
TRBV6-1,-,-,TRBJ2-6,CASSERGSGANVLTF,TGTGCCAGCAGTGAACGGGGCTCTGGGGCCAACGTCCTGACTTTC
TRBV10-2,-,-,TRBJ1-2,CASSGIGQVTDTNYGYTF,TGCGCCAGCAGTGGAATAGGTCAGGTAACGGATACTAACTATGGCTACACCTTC
TRBV6-5,-,-,TRBJ2-7,CASTQTRGEQYF,TGTGCCAGCACCCAGACCCGGGGCGAGCAGTACTTC
TRBV5-1,few,-,TRBJ2-1,CASSLRGEAYNEQFF,TGCGCCAGCAGCCTCCGTGGTGAGGCATACAATGAGCAGTTCTTC
TRBV6-5,-,TRBD1,TRBJ2-7,CASSYRDRVYF,TGTGCCAGCAGTTACAGGGACAGGGTTTACTTC
TRBV9,-,-,TRBJ2-7,CASSVGGDPLYEQYF,TGTGCCAGCAGCGTAGGCGGGGATCCCCTCTACGAGCAGTACTTC
TRBV19,-,-,TRBJ1-1,CASSIRALLMNTEAFF,TGTGCCAGTAGTATACGCGCCCTGCTGATGAACACTGAAGCTTTCTTT
TRBV7-2,few,-,TRBJ1-5,CASSALAGAEQPQHF,TGTGCCAGCAGCGCCCTAGCGGGGGCCGAACAGCCCCAGCATTTT
TRBV21-1,few,-,TRBJ2-7,CASSKGKTSGDPSYEQYF,TGTGCCAGCAGCAAAGGGAAGACTAGCGGGGATCCATCCTACGAGCAGTACTTC
TRBV7-2,-,TRBD1,TRBJ1-2,CASSPPGTGIGYTF,TGTGCCAGCAGCCCCCCTGGGACAGGGATTGGCTACACCTTC
TRBV2,-,TRBD2,TRBJ2-2,CASSDASGRIGELFF,TGTGCCAGCAGTGACGCTAGCGGGAGGATTGGGGAGCTGTTTTTT
TRBV7-9,few,-,TRBJ1-2,CASRQKPGLDGYTF,TGTGCCAGCAGACAAAAGCCCGGACTAGATGGCTACACCTTC
TRBV6-5,-,TRBD1,TRBJ2-5,CASIPPGQQETQYF,TGTGCCAGCATTCCCCCGGGACAGCAAGAGACCCAGTACTTC
TRBV5-1,few,TRBD2,TRBJ2-1,CASSLDSLAGGYNEQFF,TGCGCCAGCAGCTTGGACTCACTAGCGGGGGGATACAATGAGCAGTTCTTC